Included here is one T cell receptor (beta chain) sequence, with context. Its specificity is not known. The CDR3 totals 15 residues. Germline CDR1 DFQATT, CDR2 SNEGSKA (reference sequence). Trimming cost V 2 bases and J 2 bases; bases outside gene matches: 6. This sample is part of a study of molecular identifiers for immune sequencing clone quantification. About the research overall: In replicates, RNA from roughly 18,000 or 92,000 naive CD8 cells was split five ways, four sequenced. Regarding the study as a whole: Clonotypes topping 20 RNA copies carried over 97% of effector molecules but under 1% of naive ones.

TCRdb passed the PCR reads through MiXCR, listing each CDR3 protein once. The data hold about 500,000 distinct CDR3 sequences, with around 23% observed a single time. Sorted naive CD8 T cells were those defined as CD8+CD4-CCR7+CD45RA+. The TCR was taken from a human donor in good health. Some libraries in this study had Jurkat cell RNA spiked in. This chain links TRBV20-1 with TRBJ2-1; 7 positions match TRBD2. Material for sequencing was naive CD8+ T cells from blood, with Jurkat cell RNA spiked in. Subset denoted: FACS-sorted CD8+CD4-CCR7+CD45RA+ naive T cells. This CDR3 reads CSARRLADPYNEQFF. The CDR3 bases are TGCAGTGCTAGAAGGCTAGCGGACCCCTACAATGAGCAGTTCTTC.